A selection of T cell receptor beta chains follows, all from one sample in a study of cytomegalovirus exposure and HLA in healthy donors. This table comes from immunoSEQ multiplex PCR, and its TCRdb copy is limited to in-frame clones, with some not included. There are 100,000 or so clones in the sample; around 72% occur only once, and about 2.2% lies in the top ten. The specimen sequenced was PBMCs. These receptors were obtained from a young man in good health and CMV-seronegative. CDR3s include the opening cysteine and the closing phenylalanine or tryptophan. The D gene is left open where the match is weak. Some rows mark clone size as missing; the rest say once, few, many or name a class of expanded clone.

length	size	J	V	D	CDR3	DNA
15	once	TRBJ2-5	TRBV5-1	TRBD1	CASSLGGTGQETQYF	TGCGCCAGCAGCTTGGGAGGGACAGGGCAAGAGACCCAGTACTTC
14	-	TRBJ2-1	TRBV11-2	-	CASSILSSYNEQFF	TGTGCCAGCAGCATCCTCAGCTCCTACAATGAGCAGTTCTTC
14	-	TRBJ2-7	TRBV27	-	CASSSGGASSEQYF	TGTGCCAGCAGTTCAGGAGGGGCTAGTAGTGAGCAGTACTTC
16	-	TRBJ2-5	TRBV4-2	-	CASSQEPGALQETQYF	TGTGCCAGCAGCCAAGAACCGGGAGCACTACAGGAGACCCAGTACTTC
16	-	TRBJ1-1	TRBV5-1	TRBD1	CASSTGQGPAMTEAFF	TGCGCCAGCAGCACCGGACAGGGACCAGCGATGACTGAAGCTTTCTTT
13	few	TRBJ2-7	TRBV11-2	-	CASSRGGSYEQYF	TGTGCCAGCAGCCGTGGGGGGTCCTACGAGCAGTACTTC
13	-	TRBJ1-4	TRBV6-5	TRBD1	CASRSTGGEKLFF	TGTGCCAGCAGGAGTACAGGGGGCGAAAAACTGTTTTTT
14	-	TRBJ2-1	TRBV2	-	CASTWQGIYNEQFF	TGTGCCAGCACGTGGCAGGGGATTTACAATGAGCAGTTCTTC
13	once	TRBJ1-3	TRBV25-1	-	CASTAGGGNTIYF	TGTGCCAGCACCGCCGGGGGTGGAAACACCATATATTTT
13	-	TRBJ1-1	TRBV14	-	CASTRQVNTEAFF	TGTGCCTCAACGCGCCAGGTGAACACTGAAGCTTTCTTT
16	-	TRBJ2-1	TRBV7-9	-	CSSSSRQPNPYNEQFF	TGTTCCAGCAGCTCCAGACAGCCAAATCCCTACAATGAGCAGTTCTTC
14	-	TRBJ2-1	TRBV7-9	TRBD2	CASSLGGGDNEQFF	TGTGCCAGCAGCTTGGGCGGGGGGGACAATGAGCAGTTCTTC
15	-	TRBJ1-5	TRBV28	-	CASSLNRARDQPQHF	TGTGCCAGCAGTTTAAACAGGGCCCGAGATCAGCCCCAGCATTTT
15	-	TRBJ2-1	TRBV19	-	CASRLLAFSYNEQFF	TGTGCCAGTAGACTTCTAGCGTTCTCCTACAATGAGCAGTTCTTC
14	-	TRBJ2-7	TRBV29-1	TRBD1	CSVEGSGQGGEQYF	TGCAGCGTTGAGGGTTCAGGACAGGGAGGAGAGCAGTACTTC
15	few	TRBJ2-2	TRBV7-8	-	CASSFLGTITGELFF	TGTGCCAGCAGCTTTCTGGGCACCATCACCGGGGAGCTGTTTTTT
15	-	TRBJ2-1	TRBV7-7	TRBD1	CASSLSTGGHNEQFF	TGTGCCAGCAGCTTATCGACAGGGGGGCACAATGAGCAGTTCTTC
11	once	TRBJ2-5	TRBV14	-	CASSQTGTQYF	TGTGCCAGCAGCCAAACGGGGACCCAGTACTTC
14	few	TRBJ1-1	TRBV7-9	TRBD1	CASSKQGLGTEAFF	TGTGCCAGCAGCAAACAGGGGTTAGGCACTGAAGCTTTCTTT
15	-	TRBJ2-5	TRBV18	TRBD1	CASSPPGRSGGTQYF	TGTGCCAGCTCACCACCAGGACGGTCAGGGGGGACCCAGTACTTC
15	-	TRBJ1-5	TRBV6-5	-	CASSYSQASNQPQHF	TGTGCCAGCAGTTACTCCCAGGCTAGCAATCAGCCCCAGCATTTT
11	-	TRBJ1-2	TRBV2	-	CANQLGGGYTF	TGTGCCAACCAGCTGGGAGGGGGCTACACCTTC
13	-	TRBJ1-2	TRBV7-9	-	CASSFLLFYGYTF	TGTGCCAGCAGCTTTTTACTTTTCTATGGCTACACCTTC
15	few	TRBJ2-2	TRBV7-2	TRBD2	CASSSSSGGTGELFF	TGTGCCAGCAGCTCCTCTAGCGGTGGTACCGGGGAGCTGTTTTTT
15	-	TRBJ2-2	TRBV27	TRBD1	CASSFLRQGTGELFF	TGTGCCAGCAGTTTCCTTCGACAGGGAACCGGGGAGCTGTTTTTT
15	-	TRBJ2-1	TRBV7-8	TRBD2	CASSPGGFLTNEQFF	TGTGCCAGCAGCCCGGGGGGGTTCCTTACTAATGAGCAGTTCTTC
14	-	TRBJ2-2	TRBV27	-	CASSLAPNTGELFF	TGTGCCAGCAGTTTGGCACCGAACACCGGGGAGCTGTTTTTT
11	-	TRBJ2-7	TRBV5-8	-	CASSSTREQYF	TGTGCCAGCAGCTCAACACGCGAGCAGTACTTC
16	-	TRBJ1-3	TRBV4-1	-	CASSHLTTGSGNTIYF	TGCGCCAGCAGCCACCTAACAACAGGGTCTGGAAACACCATATATTTT
15	-	TRBJ2-5	TRBV5-4	-	CASSLEISGWETQYF	TGTGCCAGCAGCTTGGAGATCTCGGGTTGGGAGACCCAGTACTTC
12	-	TRBJ1-1	TRBV29-1	-	CSGGQVNTEAFF	TGCAGCGGGGGACAAGTGAACACTGAAGCTTTCTTT
16	few	TRBJ1-4	TRBV28	-	CASSLSLTGGEEKLFF	TGTGCCAGCAGTTTATCCTTAACGGGTGGGGAGGAAAAACTGTTTTTT
15	-	TRBJ2-2	TRBV28	TRBD1	CASSIRTGFAGELFF	TGTGCCAGCAGCATCCGGACAGGGTTCGCCGGGGAGCTGTTTTTT